The 14 T cell receptor beta chains listed next were all sequenced from one sample in a study of vaccination and CD4 T cells after COVID-19. Treatment noted: approximately 10-day PBMC culture with coronavirus spike peptide pools or control peptides (ViraFEST assay). Cultured CD4+ T cell DNA was sequenced using the Oncomine TCR Beta short-read assay. TCRdb redid the calling of the PCR reads with MiXCR, one entry per CDR3 protein. The table has 10,000 to 12,000 distinct CDR3 sequences, approximately 53% seen once; the top ten hold over 10%. Their target antigens are unknown. The source material was CD4+ T cells from blood, cultured in vitro. The receptors here all came from a human donor who had recovered from COVID-19.

This sequence joins TRBV5-4 and TRBJ2-2, with 7 bases fitting TRBD2. CDR1 is SGHNT, CDR2 YYREEE, per germline (reference sequence). This CDR3 contains 16 residues. V was pared by 2 bases and J by 0 bases, with 4 bases of the junction left unmatched. This CDR3 reads CASSFGTTTNTGELFF. In DNA form, the CDR3 reads TGTGCCAGCAGCTTTGGGACTACCACGAACACCGGGGAGCTGTTTTTT.

This clonotype was seen a handful of times. The chain carries TRBV7-9 and TRBJ1-5; weak D call: TRBD1 (5 bases). The CDR3 spans 15 residues. Germline loops: CDR1 SEHNR, CDR2 FQNEAQ (reference sequence). V lost 5 bases, J lost 0 bases, and 11 bases lay in between. CDR3 residues: CASSRSGDSNQPQHF. DNA for the CDR3: TGTGCCAGCAGCCGTTCGGGGGATAGCAATCAGCCCCAGCATTTT.

This chain joins TRBV12-3 or TRBV12-4 and TRBJ2-3, with D uncertain. The CDR3 has 13 residues. Trimming pared 6 bases from V and 2 bases from J, leaving 9 bases between. The CDR3 sequence is CASRDGDTDTQYF. CDR3 nucleotide sequence: TGTGCCAGCAGAGATGGGGACACAGATACGCAGTATTTT.

This clonotype was detected only a few times. The junction does not match germline at one end; this may be a read error. V and J are TRBV7-9 and TRBJ2-1, with a tentative D call TRBD2 (6 bases). CDR1 is SEHNR and CDR2 is FQNEAQ in the germline V gene (reference sequence). The CDR3 is 14 residues long. In DNA form, the CDR3 reads TGTGCCAGCAGCCTAGCGTCTTCCTACAATGAGCAGTTCTTC. Protein: CASSLASSYNEQFF.

V and J are TRBV6-1 and TRBJ1-2, with 8 nucleotides matching TRBD1. This CDR3 has 15 amino acids. V dropped 6 bases and J dropped 2; count of bases not matched to a gene: 8. CDR1 and CDR2 (germline): MNHNS, SASEGT. CDR3 nucleotide sequence: TGTGCCAGCAGCCCCGCAGGGGGCGCGAACTATGGCTACACCTTC. It codes for CASSPAGGANYGYTF.

V and J are TRBV5-1 and TRBJ2-3, with 7 bases lining up with TRBD1. This CDR3 region has 15 residues. With V trimmed by 5 bases and J by 0 bases, 6 bases remained unmatched. Per the germline V gene, CDR1 is SGHRS and CDR2 is YFSETQ. CDR3 sequence (DNA): TGCGCCAGCAGACTGCAGGGACAGAGCACAGATACGCAGTATTTT. This codes for CASRLQGQSTDTQYF.

The sample holds a few counts of this clonotype. J is TRBJ2-5 and V is TRBV6-1; D not certain. The V gene's germline CDR1 is MNHNS and CDR2 SASEGT. The germline V and J ends were trimmed by 4 bases and 5 bases, with 11 bases remaining between them. The CDR3 totals 13 residues. Here the CDR3 DNA reads TGTGCCAGCAGTGTACCGGGTAGGGAGACCCAGTACTTC. Its translation: CASSVPGRETQYF.

This clonotype was seen more than once but under ten times. The chain employs TRBV6-2 or TRBV6-3 and TRBJ1-5, with 7 bases identical to TRBD1. The CDR3 is 14 residues long. The germline gives CDR1 MNHEY, CDR2 SVGEGT. The V and J ends lost 4 bases and 5 bases, in that order; junction bases with no gene match: 5. The CDR3 is CASSSGGRDQPQHF. The CDR3 DNA follows: TGTGCCAGCAGTTCAGGGGGGCGCGATCAGCCCCAGCATTTT.

This clonotype came up a few times. The chain employs TRBV27 and TRBJ1-1; D ambiguous. V lost 3 bases, J lost 6 bases, and 17 bases lay in between. The CDR3 length is 15 residues. CDR1 MNHEY and CDR2 SMNVEV come from the germline V gene (reference sequence). CDR3 region: CASSFTVGKFSEAFF. Written as DNA, the CDR3 is TGTGCCAGCAGTTTTACGGTTGGGAAGTTCTCTGAAGCTTTCTTT.

The V call is TRBV14, the J call TRBJ1-5; D gene unclear. Germline V gene sequence: CDR1 SGHDN, CDR2 FVKESK. The CDR3 is 13 amino acids. Between the trimmed V and J ends, which lost 6 bases and 0 bases, there was a span of 6 bases. The chain's CDR3 is CASSQNSNQPQHF. In DNA, the CDR3 is TGTGCCAGCAGTCAGAATAGCAATCAGCCCCAGCATTTT. Based on the CDR3 plus reference TRBV14 and TRBJ1-5, the full variable domain is EAGVTQFPSHSVIEKGQTVTLRCDPISGHDNLYWYRRVMGKEIKFLLHFVKESKQDESGMPNNRFLAERTGGTYSTLKVQPAELEDSGVYFCASSQNSNQPQHFGDGTRLSIL.

The chain couples TRBV29-1 to TRBJ1-5; D ambiguous. V shed 4 bases and J shed 0 bases, with 7 bases lying between them. Per germline, CDR1 SQVTM and CDR2 ANQGSEA. The CDR3 loop spans 13 amino acids. CDR3 DNA sequence: TGCAGCGTTGCAGAACATAGCAATCAGCCCCAGCATTTT. It encodes CSVAEHSNQPQHF.

This clonotype turned up a few times. The chain links TRBV20-1 to TRBJ2-2; 7 nucleotides line up with TRBD2. The V gene end was trimmed by 6 bases and the J gene end by 4 bases; junction bases not matched to a gene: 14. CDR3 size: 16 residues. In germline, CDR1 is DFQATT, CDR2 SNEGSKA (reference sequence). CDR3 region: CSAKRGAGVSTGELFF. CDR3 nucleotide sequence: TGCAGTGCCAAGAGAGGGGCGGGAGTAAGCACCGGGGAGCTGTTTTTT.

This clonotype was picked up a small number of times. The genes are TRBV7-8 and TRBJ1-5; TRBD1 matches at 7 bases. After removal of 5 bases from V and 4 bases from J, the junction contained 8 bases not matched to a gene. Germline CDR1 is SGHVS and CDR2 is FQNEAQ. The CDR3 totals 15 residues. Written as DNA, the CDR3 is TGTGCCAGCAGCCTCGGACAGGCTCTAAATCAGCCCCAGCATTTT. Translated, it gives CASSLGQALNQPQHF.

V and J are TRBV5-4 and TRBJ2-7; 7 nucleotides line up with TRBD1. Germline CDR1 and CDR2: SGHNT and YYREEE (reference sequence). CDR3 length: 13 residues. Losses at the gene ends were 3 bases for V and 5 bases for J; bases not matched to a gene: 5. CDR3 loop: CASSSGTEHEQYF. The CDR3 DNA follows: TGTGCCAGCAGCTCCGGGACAGAACACGAGCAGTACTTC.